Presented here are 29 T cell receptor beta chains from one specimen sequenced in a study of CD8 T cells in Susac syndrome. Reverse transcription of about 0.5 to 1 ug RNA was carried out with random hexamers. TCRdb called the immunoSEQ multiplex PCR reads again in MiXCR, with one record for every CDR3 protein. The table lists 130,000 to 150,000 distinct CDR3 sequences, 94% of them singletons. The sample taken for sequencing was CD4+ T cells from PBMCs. These TCRs come from a human donor in good health.

The chain couples TRBV4-1 to TRBJ2-1, with 7 positions matching TRBD2. The length of the CDR3 is 16 residues. Germline trimming cut 2 bases from V and 2 bases from J; bases unmatched to any gene: 6. CDR1 MGHRA and CDR2 YSYEKL come from the germline V gene. CDR3 sequence reads: CASSQLTGTTYNEQFF. The CDR3 nucleotides read TGCGCCAGCAGCCAACTGACCGGGACTACCTACAATGAGCAGTTCTTC.

V and J are TRBV7-9 and TRBJ2-1; D might be TRBD2 (6 bases). The length of the CDR3 is 14 residues. Germline loops: CDR1 SEHNR, CDR2 FQNEAQ (reference sequence). The V and J ends lost 7 bases and 12 bases respectively, with 22 bases between them. In DNA form, the CDR3 reads TGTGCCAGCAACTCCGAGGCGCGGGTCGGGGGGCAGTTCTTC. Translated: CASNSEARVGGQFF.

There are a few counts of this clonotype. The chain joins TRBV7-2 to TRBJ2-7; 9 bases match TRBD1. The V gene end was trimmed by 5 bases and the J gene end by 1 base; junction bases not matched to a gene: 0. The CDR3 loop spans 13 amino acids. Germline V gene sequence: CDR1 SGHTA, CDR2 FQGNSA. The CDR3 nucleotides read TGTGCCAGCAGCGGGACAGGGTCCTACGAGCAGTACTTC. As protein: CASSGTGSYEQYF.

The chain links TRBV4-1 to TRBJ2-2; 7 bases are a match to TRBD2. Germline V gene sequence: CDR1 MGHRA, CDR2 YSYEKL. The CDR3 totals 15 residues. V lost 0 bases to trimming and J lost 4 bases; unmatched junction nucleotides: 2. In DNA, the CDR3 is TGCGCCAGCAGCCAAGAGACTAGCACCACCGGGGAGCTGTTTTTT. Its translation: CASSQETSTTGELFF.

The rearrangement uses TRBV30 and TRBJ2-2; D may be TRBD2 (5 bases). This CDR3 comprises 14 residues. From germline, CDR1 is GTSNPN and CDR2 SVGIG (reference sequence). V gave up 0 bases and J gave up 3 bases, with 8 bases separating them. The CDR3 coding sequence is TGTGCCTGGAGTGTTGGGAGCGACACCGGGGAGCTGTTTTTT. This encodes CAWSVGSDTGELFF.

A single count supports this clonotype. The chain links TRBV12-3 or TRBV12-4 to TRBJ2-3; D might be TRBD2 (6 bases). V dropped 3 bases and J dropped 4 bases, with 14 bases sitting between them. The CDR3 extends over 15 amino acids. The CDR3 DNA is TGTGCCAGCAGTTTCCCGACTAGTCTACCAGATACGCAGTATTTT. Encoded protein: CASSFPTSLPDTQYF.

This clonotype has only one observation. V is TRBV18 and J is TRBJ1-2; TRBD1 agrees at 9 bases. The CDR3 sequence is 16 residues long. Looked up from germline, CDR1 is KGHSH and CDR2 is LQKENI. J was trimmed by 3 bases and V by 3 bases; bases with no gene match: 8. CDR3 protein: CASSPLGDRADYGYTF. The CDR3 DNA follows: TGTGCCAGCTCACCTCTCGGGGACAGGGCGGACTATGGCTACACCTTC.

The chain couples TRBV3-1 to TRBJ2-7, with D perhaps matching TRBD1 (5 bases). V was clipped by 8 bases and J by 4 bases, with 15 bases between them. The CDR3 is made up of 13 amino acids. In germline, CDR1 is LGHDT, CDR2 YNNKEL (reference sequence). The CDR3 DNA sequence: TGTGCCAGCTTCCGACAGTCTCAGTACGAGCAGTACTTC. It encodes CASFRQSQYEQYF.

The rearrangement joins TRBV7-9 to TRBJ1-1; D remains ambiguous. V lost 3 bases and J lost 0, with 5 bases in between. The CDR3 has 13 amino acids. Germline values: CDR1 SEHNR, CDR2 FQNEAQ (reference sequence). The CDR3 loop reads CASSFDLNTEAFF. The CDR3 DNA reads as TGTGCCAGCAGCTTCGACTTGAACACTGAAGCTTTCTTT. Combining the CDR3 with reference TRBV7-9 and TRBJ1-1 gives the whole variable domain DTGVSQNPRHKITKRGQNVTFRCDPISEHNRLYWYRQTLGQGPEFLTYFQNEAQLEKSRLLSDRFSAERPKGSFSTLEIQRTEQGDSAMYLCASSFDLNTEAFFGQGTRLTVV.

V usage is TRBV20-1 and J usage is TRBJ2-3, with TRBD2 identical over 11 bases. Germline CDR1 and CDR2: DFQATT and SNEGSKA (reference sequence). V shed 3 bases and J 4 bases; nucleotides not matched to a gene: 15. The CDR3 has 18 amino acids. CDR3 loop: CSASVLAFTSGSADTQYF. The CDR3 nucleotides read TGCAGTGCTAGCGTTCTAGCCTTTACTAGCGGGAGCGCAGATACGCAGTATTTT.

CDR3 loop: CASSQWDRTETQYF. The CDR3 DNA reads as TGTGCCAGCAGCCAATGGGACAGGACGGAGACCCAGTACTTC. This chain connects TRBV3-1 to TRBJ2-5; 8 nucleotides align to TRBD1. This CDR3 has 14 residues. The junction had 4 bases not matched to a gene; V was cut back by 2 bases and J by 5 bases. Germline V gives CDR1 LGHDT, CDR2 YNNKEL (reference sequence).

The V call is TRBV20-1, the J call TRBJ2-5; tentatively, D is TRBD1 (6 bases). This CDR3 region has 13 residues. Per germline, CDR1 DFQATT and CDR2 SNEGSKA (reference sequence). Trimming shortened V by 2 bases and J by 4 bases, and 11 bases separated the two germline ends. The CDR3 region has the DNA TGCAGTGCTAGATCGGCAGGGGTAGAGACCCAGTACTTC. This translates into CSARSAGVETQYF.

V gene TRBV2 combines with J gene TRBJ2-2; a weak D match, TRBD2 (5 bases). Trimming left V 9 bases short and J 1 base short, with 12 bases between. The CDR3 covers 14 residues. CDR1 SNHLY and CDR2 FYNNEI come from the germline V gene. In DNA form, the CDR3 reads TGTGCCAGTGGACGACTACAGAACACCGGGGAGCTGTTTTTT. Its protein product is CASGRLQNTGELFF. The whole variable domain, filled in from reference TRBV2 and TRBJ2-2, reads EPEVTQTPSHQVTQMGQEVILRCVPISNHLYFYWYRQILGQKVEFLVSFYNNEISEKSEIFDDQFSVERPDGSNFTLKIRSTKLEDSAMYFCASGRLQNTGELFFGEGSRLTVL.

The V gene is TRBV9, the J gene TRBJ1-2; tentative D call: TRBD1 (5 bases). Germline assignment: CDR1 SGDLS and CDR2 YYNGEE. The CDR3 consists of 15 residues. V lost 4 bases to trimming and J lost 5 bases, with 18 bases between them. CDR3: CASSSQVVGRYGYTF. The CDR3 DNA reads TGTGCCAGCAGCTCACAGGTAGTAGGCCGGTATGGCTACACCTTC. The whole variable domain, filled in from reference TRBV9 and TRBJ1-2, reads DSGVTQTPKHLITATGQRVTLRCSPRSGDLSVYWYQQSLDQGLQFLIQYYNGEERAKGNILERFSAQQFPDLHSELNLSSLELGDSALYFCASSSQVVGRYGYTFGSGTRLTVV.

The gene calls are TRBV6-6 and TRBJ2-2; D uncertain. Trimming pared 2 bases from V and 4 bases from J, leaving 5 bases between. Germline V CDR1 and CDR2: MNHNY, SVGAGI (reference sequence). The CDR3 covers 13 residues. The CDR3 protein is CASSYRPTGELFF. CDR3 bases: TGTGCCAGCAGTTACAGACCCACCGGGGAGCTGTTTTTT.

The chain couples TRBV3-1 to TRBJ1-1; 8 nucleotides agree with TRBD1. V dropped 5 bases and J dropped 10; count of bases not matched to a gene: 9. The CDR3 spans 13 residues. From germline, CDR1 is LGHDT and CDR2 YNNKEL (reference sequence). As DNA, the CDR3 is TGTGCCAGCAGCGCGGGACAGGCATTAGGAGCTTTCTTT. Its translation is CASSAGQALGAFF. The full variable domain, with the rest looked up from reference TRBV3-1 and TRBJ1-1, is DTAVSQTPKYLVTQMGNDKSIKCEQNLGHDTMYWYKQDSKKFLKIMFSYNNKELIINETVPNRFSPKSPDKAHLNLHINSLELGDSAVYFCASSAGQALGAFFGQGTRLTVV.

The chain combines TRBV6-6 with TRBJ1-5; D may be TRBD1 (6 bases). This CDR3 has 15 amino acids. CDR1 and CDR2 from the germline V gene are MNHNY and SVGAGI (reference sequence). Trimming pared 2 bases from V and 0 bases from J, leaving 8 bases between. The CDR3 DNA is TGTGCCAGCAGTTACAGGGGGGATAGCAATCAGCCCCAGCATTTT. Translation: CASSYRGDSNQPQHF.

This chain links TRBV12-3 or TRBV12-4 with TRBJ1-1; no clear D. The V gene lost 6 bases and the J gene lost 8 bases, with 10 bases spanning the gap. The CDR3 is made up of 11 amino acids. The CDR3 here is CASRYSDEAFF. The CDR3 DNA reads TGTGCCAGCAGATACAGCGACGAAGCTTTCTTT.

The chain is built from TRBV28 and TRBJ1-5; no reliable D call. V dropped 2 bases and J dropped 9 bases, with 8 bases sitting between them. CDR1 and CDR2 (germline): MDHEN, SYDVKM. This CDR3 spans 12 amino acids. CDR3 sequence reads: CASSLPMLPQHF. The CDR3, as DNA: TGTGCCAGCAGTTTACCCATGTTGCCCCAGCATTTT.

The chain links TRBV5-1 to TRBJ1-4; no definite D call. Deletions cut 4 bases from V and 8 bases from J, with 15 bases between. The germline V gene has CDR1 SGHRS and CDR2 YFSETQ. There are 14 residues in the CDR3. The CDR3 DNA is TGCGCCAGCAGCCGCAAAGGGAGGGAAGAAAAACTGTTTTTT. Amino acid sequence: CASSRKGREEKLFF.

V is TRBV12-3 or TRBV12-4 and J is TRBJ1-2; D call uncertain. CDR3 size: 13 residues. V was trimmed by 3 bases and J by 7 bases, leaving 12 bases between them. The CDR3 loop reads CASSLLGAGGYTF. For the CDR3, the DNA is TGTGCCAGCAGTTTGCTTGGAGCAGGTGGCTACACCTTC.

The chain employs TRBV20-1 and TRBJ2-5; D possibly uses TRBD1 or TRBD2 (5 bases each). CDR1 and CDR2 from the germline V gene are DFQATT and SNEGSKA (reference sequence). This CDR3 contains 14 residues. The V and J ends lost 2 bases and 5 bases respectively, with 15 bases between them. CDR3 region: CSARLMGPGETQYF. The CDR3 nucleotides read TGCAGTGCTAGACTCATGGGACCGGGGGAGACCCAGTACTTC.

The chain has TRBV18 and TRBJ1-1, with TRBD1 as a possible D gene (6 bases). The CDR3 has 14 residues. Trimming stripped 6 bases from V and 1 base from J, with 12 bases between. Germline values: CDR1 KGHSH, CDR2 LQKENI. The CDR3 region is CASSKQGPNTEAFF. CDR3 nucleotides: TGTGCCAGCTCGAAACAGGGTCCGAACACTGAAGCTTTCTTT.

Only one count was recorded for this clonotype. V usage is TRBV4-1 and J usage is TRBJ1-1, with D maybe TRBD1 (6 bases). The germline gives CDR1 MGHRA, CDR2 YSYEKL. The V gene lost 1 base and the J gene lost 1 base, with 10 bases spanning the gap. CDR3 size: 15 residues. The CDR3 is CASSQGTRGNTEAFF. CDR3 bases: TGCGCCAGCAGCCAAGGGACCAGGGGGAACACTGAAGCTTTCTTT.

The chain has TRBV19 and TRBJ2-1, with D unclear. V shed 7 bases and J shed 1 base, with 11 bases lying between them. The CDR3 length is 14 residues. Per germline, CDR1 LNHDA and CDR2 SQIVND (reference sequence). CDR3 protein: CASKALWSYNEQFF. In nucleotides, the CDR3 is TGTGCCAGTAAGGCTCTGTGGTCCTACAATGAGCAGTTCTTC.

In regard to this clonotype: Compared with germline, one end of the junction differs, possibly owing to a read error. The chain couples TRBV7-9 to TRBJ2-1, with D unclear. Germline V gene sequence: CDR1 SEHNR, CDR2 FQNEAQ (reference sequence). The CDR3 has 12 amino acids. In DNA, the CDR3 is TGTTCCAGCAGCCCCCCATACAATGAGCAGTTCTTC. This encodes CSSSPPYNEQFF.

This clonotype has a handful of counts. The chain recombines TRBV27 with TRBJ2-2; no clear D. The CDR3 spans 14 residues. Trimming left V 3 bases short and J 7 bases short, with 12 bases between. The germline V gene encodes CDR1 MNHEY and CDR2 SMNVEV (reference sequence). CDR3 loop: CASSLVGAGGELFF. DNA of the CDR3: TGTGCCAGCAGTTTGGTAGGCGCCGGCGGGGAGCTGTTTTTT.

The J gene is TRBJ2-1, the V gene TRBV12-3 or TRBV12-4; D remains unclear. The CDR3 loop spans 12 amino acids. The V and J ends lost 2 bases and 7 bases respectively, with 6 bases between them. Here the CDR3 DNA reads TGTGCCAGCAGTTTAAATTATAATGAGCAGTTCTTC. It specifies CASSLNYNEQFF.

This rearrangement joins TRBV27 to TRBJ2-3; D not resolved. This CDR3 has 17 amino acids. With 5 bases removed from V and 4 bases from J, the gap between germline ends came to 22 bases. Germline CDR1 is MNHEY and CDR2 is SMNVEV (reference sequence). Here the CDR3 DNA reads TGTGCCAGCAGTCCCCGCCGGGCAGTTACTATCCCAGATACGCAGTATTTT. Amino acid sequence: CASSPRRAVTIPDTQYF.